Listed here are 20 T cell receptor beta chains from one sample, sequenced in a study of cytomegalovirus exposure and HLA in healthy donors (dated by TCRdb to the late 2010s). The library was obtained by the immunoSEQ multiplex PCR assay. A mixture of 60 forward primers for TCR Vbeta segments and 13 reverse primers for TCR Jbeta segments was used in the multiplex PCR. Drawn from immuneACCESS, this table holds only the in-frame rearrangements with V and J called that TCRdb kept. Clones are partly lost; checked studies trace under half to an unresolved V gene and leave the rest unexplained. Counted in this sample were some 150,000 clones; roughly 10% of them appeared once. The ten largest account for approximately 1.7% of the sample. Sequencing was done on a sample of PBMCs. The receptors originated from a man over 45 in good health and CMV-seronegative.

This clone was counted between two and nine times. V usage is TRBV5-1 and J usage is TRBJ2-3, with 10 bases aligning to TRBD2. The CDR3 loop spans 16 amino acids. The V gene end was trimmed by 4 bases and the J gene end by 5 bases; junction bases not matched to a gene: 10. Germline V gene lookup returns CDR1 SGHRS and CDR2 YFSETQ. CDR3 residues: CASSLGLAGEVDTQYF. The CDR3 DNA is TGCGCCAGCAGCCTCGGGCTAGCGGGGGAAGTAGATACGCAGTATTTT.

V usage is TRBV2 and J usage is TRBJ1-4, with 8 positions matching TRBD1. The CDR3 contains 15 residues. V trimming: 5 bases; J trimming: 8 bases; junction bases outside the gene matches: 10. Germline CDR1 and CDR2: SNHLY and FYNNEI. CDR3: CASSPRDRIREKLFF. CDR3 nucleotides: TGTGCCAGCAGTCCCCGGGACAGGATACGGGAAAAACTGTTTTTT.

The rearrangement uses TRBV18 and TRBJ2-5; no clear D. CDR1 is KGHSH, CDR2 LQKENI, per germline. Trimming shortened V by 2 bases and J by 0 bases, and 13 bases separated the two germline ends. The CDR3 covers 16 residues. DNA for the CDR3: TGTGCCAGCTCACCAAGAGTACAGACCAACCAAGAGACCCAGTACTTC. This sequence encodes CASSPRVQTNQETQYF.

This chain joins TRBV2 and TRBJ1-4; D is undetermined. From germline, CDR1 is SNHLY and CDR2 FYNNEI. The V end lost 2 bases, the J end lost 6 bases, and 7 bases lay between the germline ends. There are 13 residues in the CDR3. In nucleotides, the CDR3 is TGTGCCAGCAGTGAACGGCGGGATGAAAAACTGTTTTTT. It specifies CASSERRDEKLFF.

The chain links TRBV29-1 to TRBJ2-7, with TRBD2 matching 13 bases. The V segment lost 7 bases and the J segment 3 bases; nucleotides outside the gene matches: 3. Germline CDR1 and CDR2: SQVTM and ANQGSEA. The CDR3 is 13 amino acids. CDR3 region: CSAGTSGVYEQYF. CDR3 nucleotide sequence: TGCAGCGCCGGGACTAGCGGGGTCTACGAGCAGTACTTC.

This clone was recorded a few times. The rearrangement links TRBV11-3 to TRBJ2-1; 8 bases fit TRBD1. V gave up 2 bases and J gave up 4 bases; unmatched junction bases: 10. The V gene's germline CDR1 is SGHNT and CDR2 YENEEA. The length of the CDR3 is 17 residues. DNA of the CDR3: TGTGCCAGCAGCTTACTCGGACAGGGAATAACGTACAATGAGCAGTTCTTC. It yields the protein CASSLLGQGITYNEQFF. Using reference TRBV11-3 and TRBJ2-1 for the parts outside the CDR3, the full variable domain is EAGVVQSPRYKIIEKKQPVAFWCNPISGHNTLYWYLQNLGQGPELLIRYENEEAVDDSQLPKDRFSAERLKGVDSTLKIQPAELGDSAVYLCASSLLGQGITYNEQFFGPGTRLTVL.

V is TRBV5-1 and J is TRBJ2-5, with D maybe TRBD2 (5 bases). Gene TRBJ2-7 matches the end of the DNA better, so the J call may be wrong. Looked up from germline, CDR1 is SGHRS and CDR2 is YFSETQ. The CDR3 runs to 16 residues. The CDR3 DNA sequence: TGCGCCAGCAGCTTGGAGGGAGCTGCGCCCACCTACGAGCAGTACTTC. Residues: CASSLEGAAPTYEQYF.

J is TRBJ2-4 and V is TRBV19; D is perhaps TRBD1 (8 bases). Germline V gives CDR1 LNHDA, CDR2 SQIVND (reference sequence). Between the trimmed V and J ends, which lost 7 bases and 3 bases, there was a span of 13 bases. This CDR3 comprises 14 residues. The CDR3 region is CASNHRGGKNIQYF. CDR3 bases: TGTGCCAGTAACCACAGGGGGGGCAAAAACATTCAGTACTTC.

This clone was detected a few times. The gene calls are TRBV30 and TRBJ1-2; D gene unclear. CDR1 and CDR2 from the germline V gene are GTSNPN and SVGIG (reference sequence). CDR3 length: 13 residues. V was pared by 4 bases and J by 7 bases, with 16 bases between. CDR3 loop: CAWTFRIGGGYTF. The CDR3 DNA reads as TGTGCCTGGACGTTCAGGATCGGAGGTGGCTACACCTTC.

V gene TRBV5-1 combines with J gene TRBJ2-1; TRBD1 matches at 8 bases. V lost 4 bases and J lost 4; bases outside the gene matches: 4. The germline gives CDR1 SGHRS, CDR2 YFSETQ. This CDR3 has 14 residues. The CDR3 is CASSPGQAYNEQFF. The CDR3 coding sequence is TGCGCCAGCAGCCCGGGACAGGCTTACAATGAGCAGTTCTTC.

The chain combines TRBV7-9 with TRBJ1-5, with D perhaps matching TRBD1 (6 bases). V gave up 5 bases and J gave up 6 bases, with 11 bases separating them. CDR1 and CDR2 (germline): SEHNR, FQNEAQ (reference sequence). The CDR3 spans 13 residues. The CDR3 protein is CASSGGGGQPQHF. The CDR3 coding sequence is TGTGCCAGCAGCGGAGGGGGGGGTCAGCCCCAGCATTTT.

The V call is TRBV10-1, the J call TRBJ2-7, with D perhaps matching TRBD1 (5 bases). The CDR3 is 14 amino acids. V was pared by 3 bases and J by 4 bases, with 13 bases between. Per germline, CDR1 WNHNN and CDR2 SYGVQD (reference sequence). CDR3 coding DNA: TGCGCCAGCAGTGACGAGGCAGGGCAATACGAGCAGTACTTC. It yields the protein CASSDEAGQYEQYF.

V usage is TRBV28 and J usage is TRBJ2-1, with TRBD1 matching 9 bases. The CDR3 loop spans 16 amino acids. V dropped 4 bases and J dropped 4; count of bases not matched to a gene: 8. Germline lookup yields CDR1 MDHEN and CDR2 SYDVKM. CDR3 nucleotides: TGTGCCAGCAGTTCCCCACCGGGACAGGGATACAATGAGCAGTTCTTC. It translates to CASSSPPGQGYNEQFF.

The CDR3 loop reads CATTGTVVSGNTIYF. Here the CDR3 DNA reads TGTGCCACCACCGGGACAGTCGTCTCTGGAAACACCATATATTTT. The V and J genes are TRBV10-3 and TRBJ1-3; 7 positions match TRBD1. Germline V lookup: CDR1 ENHRY, CDR2 SYGVKD. CDR3 length equals 15 residues. The junction had 9 bases not matched to a gene; V was cut back by 10 bases and J by 0 bases.

The chain has TRBV28 and TRBJ2-7, with TRBD1 as a possible D gene (5 bases). Germline V gene data show CDR1 as MDHEN and CDR2 as SYDVKM. Trimming shortened V by 6 bases and J by 4 bases, and 7 bases separated the two germline ends. The CDR3 is 11 amino acids. This CDR3 reads CASRDSYEQYF. The DNA of the CDR3 is TGTGCCAGCAGAGACAGTTACGAGCAGTACTTC.

J is TRBJ1-1 and V is TRBV11-2; a possible D gene is TRBD1 (5 bases). Germline CDR1 reads SGHAT; CDR2 reads FQNNGV. The CDR3 has 14 amino acids. V lost 1 base and J 3 bases, leaving 9 bases between the germline ends. CDR3 nucleotides: TGTGCCAGCAGCTTAGGGGGCTATTACACTGAAGCTTTCTTT. Its translation is CASSLGGYYTEAFF.

This clone was counted a few times. This rearrangement joins TRBV5-1 to TRBJ1-3; D perhaps matches TRBD1 (6 bases). The V and J ends lost 0 bases and 0 bases respectively, with 7 bases between them. CDR3 length: 15 amino acids. From germline, CDR1 is SGHRS and CDR2 YFSETQ. The CDR3 DNA reads as TGCGCCAGCAGCTTGGACAGGGTCTCTGGAAACACCATATATTTT. Its protein product is CASSLDRVSGNTIYF.

This clone was recorded a few times. The V and J genes are TRBV15 and TRBJ2-1; D perhaps matches TRBD1 (6 bases). CDR3 size: 14 residues. V was trimmed by 1 base and J by 5 bases, leaving 9 bases between them. Germline lookup yields CDR1 LNHNV and CDR2 YYDKDF (reference sequence). The CDR3 DNA sequence: TGTGCCACCAGCAGAGGGACAGCTAACAATGAGCAGTTCTTC. Protein sequence: CATSRGTANNEQFF.

This clone was found a few times. This chain links TRBV6-5 with TRBJ1-1; D may be TRBD1 (5 bases). The CDR3 covers 14 residues. The ends were cut back, 2 bases at V and 4 bases at J, with 11 bases in the middle. Germline values: CDR1 MNHEY, CDR2 SVGAGI. The CDR3 nucleotides read TGTGCCAGCAGTTACGGGGGGGACGGCACTGAAGCTTTCTTT. Translation gives CASSYGGDGTEAFF.

This clone was detected a few times. This chain connects TRBV7-9 to TRBJ2-7; 14 nucleotides line up with TRBD2. V shed 6 bases, J shed 7 bases, and the junction held 8 bases outside the gene matches. This CDR3 is built from 15 residues. Per germline, CDR1 SEHNR and CDR2 FQNEAQ (reference sequence). The CDR3 is CASRPGTSGSLEQYF. The CDR3 bases are TGTGCCAGCAGACCTGGGACTAGCGGGAGCCTGGAGCAGTACTTC.